Sequencing of this T cell receptor (beta chain) was carried out in a study of blood T cell repertoires in COVID-19. The wider study: Samples representing acute and convalescent COVID-19 were sourced from the United States, Italy and Spain. T cells, B-cell-depleted T cells, or PBMCs provided the cDNA or gDNA that served as material.

As originally analysed: Scientists estimated how many nucleated cells there were by amplifying reference gene primers. The protocol was immunoSEQ multiplex PCR, while the TCRdb copy is restricted to in-frame clones and leaves out a portion. That table gives V, J and clone size, and the DNA gave D and trimming. This table has about 140,000 clones, 70% to 90% appearing once. The CDR3 runs 13 residues. The V end was cut by 2 bases, the J end by 6 bases, with 10 bases between. The receptor was derived from a man in his sixties or seventies with acute or convalescent COVID-19. The chain has TRBV12-3 or TRBV12-4 and TRBJ1-1; TRBD1 is a possible D gene (6 bases). The sequencing input was peripheral blood. CDR3 DNA sequence: TGTGCCAGCAGTTTAAGGGGGAGGGCTGAAGCTTTCTTT. Amino acid sequence: CASSLRGRAEAFF.